The 27 T cell receptor beta chains below all came from one sample that was sequenced in a study of response to subunit inactivated influenza vaccine (dated by TCRdb to 2016 to 2019). Library generation was performed with RT-PCR. TCRdb shows the sequencer as Illumina HiSeq 2500. TCRdb reprocessed the public reads (quality trimming at Q25 with fastp, clone calling with MiXCR) and kept in-frame beta chains. Rows merge per CDR3 protein into single entries with the most common DNA and genes. Within this sample are approximately 300,000 distinct CDR3 sequences, with roughly 20% of them counted one time only. Of the sample, about a tenth falls within the top ten clones. The starting material was PBMCs from blood, obtained approximately 22 months after vaccination. The source of these receptors is a man aged 50 to 69 who received an inactivated influenza vaccine. Donor details come from another sample of the same person, matched by shared clones.

The chain joins TRBV5-1 to TRBJ1-1; the D is unclear. CDR3 size: 15 residues. V was clipped by 2 bases and J by 4 bases, with 15 bases between them. Germline V CDR1 and CDR2: SGHRS, YFSETQ. As DNA, the CDR3 is TGCGCCAGCAGCTTAATGGGAGGGCCTGGCACTGAAGCTTTCTTT. Translating it yields CASSLMGGPGTEAFF.

This clonotype was detected ten times or more. Here the CDR3 DNA reads TGCGCCAGCAGCCCCGGGACAGGGGATGGAAACACCATATATTTT. Encoded protein: CASSPGTGDGNTIYF. The chain employs TRBV5-1 and TRBJ1-3, with TRBD1 identical over 10 bases. The trim removed 4 bases at V and 3 bases at J, leaving 4 bases unmatched. CDR3 length: 15 residues. Germline V gene sequence: CDR1 SGHRS, CDR2 YFSETQ.

This rearrangement joins TRBV13 to TRBJ2-3, with unresolved D. The germline CDR1 and CDR2 sequences are PRHDT and FYEKMQ (reference sequence). This CDR3 is 14 amino acids long. Trimming removed 5 bases from V and 5 bases from J, with 14 bases in between. The CDR3, as DNA: TGTGCCAGCAGCCAAAACCTAGACGGAGATACGCAGTATTTT. Residues: CASSQNLDGDTQYF.

The gene calls are TRBV6-5 and TRBJ2-3; D unclear. The ends were cut back, 0 bases at V and 4 bases at J, with 8 bases in the middle. Per germline, CDR1 MNHEY and CDR2 SVGAGI. CDR3 length: 14 amino acids. The DNA for the CDR3 is TGTGCCAGCAGTTACTCCTGGGCGGCAGATACGCAGTATTTT. The encoded protein is CASSYSWAADTQYF.

This chain uses TRBV20-1 with TRBJ1-5, with TRBD1 matching over 7 bases. The V and J ends lost 0 bases and 4 bases, in that order; junction bases with no gene match: 12. Germline CDR1 and CDR2: DFQATT and SNEGSKA (reference sequence). The CDR3 has 17 residues. CDR3 sequence: CSARDPGGGWRNQPQHF. The CDR3 DNA sequence: TGCAGTGCTAGAGACCCAGGGGGGGGTTGGCGAAATCAGCCCCAGCATTTT.

The CDR3 loop is CATAFGTSGGTQETQYF. Written as DNA, the CDR3 is TGTGCCACGGCCTTCGGGACTAGCGGGGGGACCCAAGAGACCCAGTACTTC. The V call is TRBV15, the J call TRBJ2-5; 15 bases map to TRBD2. The J segment lost 1 base and the V segment lost 9 bases, leaving 9 bases of the junction unmatched. Per germline, CDR1 LNHNV and CDR2 YYDKDF (reference sequence). The CDR3 has 17 amino acids.

This clonotype was observed at least ten times. The chain combines TRBV20-1 with TRBJ1-1; possible D gene TRBD1, 5 bases. Trimming left V 0 bases short and J 8 bases short, with 19 bases between. This CDR3 spans 15 amino acids. Germline assignment: CDR1 DFQATT and CDR2 SNEGSKA (reference sequence). The CDR3 nucleotides are TGCAGTGCTAGAGATCGCTGGACACCCTGGCTCGAAGCTTTCTTT. Translation gives CSARDRWTPWLEAFF.

The chain combines TRBV7-6 with TRBJ2-1; 8 nucleotides agree with TRBD1. Germline-derived CDR1 and CDR2 are SGHVS and FNYEAQ. With V trimmed by 5 bases and J by 7 bases, 7 bases remained unmatched. The CDR3 sequence is 14 residues long. DNA of the CDR3: TGTGCCAGCAGCCCCAGGACAGGGAGGAATGAGCAGTTCTTC. Amino acid sequence: CASSPRTGRNEQFF.

This clonotype was detected ten times or more. This sequence joins TRBV7-9 and TRBJ1-5; 9 bases align to TRBD1. Germline values: CDR1 SEHNR, CDR2 FQNEAQ (reference sequence). With V trimmed by 4 bases and J by 7 bases, 11 bases remained unmatched. This CDR3 spans 16 amino acids. The CDR3 is CASSSRGQGVFQPQHF. Here the CDR3 DNA reads TGTGCCAGCAGCTCTCGGGGACAGGGTGTTTTCCAGCCCCAGCATTTT.

This clonotype was counted a few times. The rearrangement links TRBV11-2 to TRBJ1-6, with D uncertain. With 0 bases removed from V and 0 bases from J, the gap between germline ends came to 12 bases. This CDR3 has 18 amino acids. Per the germline V gene, CDR1 is SGHAT and CDR2 is FQNNGV. CDR3: CASSLEGIPASYNSPLHF. DNA for the CDR3: TGTGCCAGCAGCTTAGAGGGCATCCCAGCCTCCTATAATTCACCCCTCCACTTT.

This rearrangement joins TRBV18 to TRBJ1-1; TRBD1 agrees at 7 bases. Germline V lookup: CDR1 KGHSH, CDR2 LQKENI. J was trimmed by 4 bases and V by 2 bases; bases with no gene match: 4. This CDR3 is 14 amino acids long. In DNA, the CDR3 is TGTGCCAGCTCACCATGGGCAGGGGGCACTGAAGCTTTCTTT. It specifies CASSPWAGGTEAFF.

This chain uses TRBV4-1 with TRBJ2-1; TRBD2 matches at 9 bases. CDR3 length: 15 amino acids. Germline lookup yields CDR1 MGHRA and CDR2 YSYEKL. The J segment lost 4 bases and the V segment lost 4 bases, leaving 5 bases of the junction unmatched. CDR3 sequence (DNA): TGCGCCAGCAGCCGCGGGGGGGGGATTTACAATGAGCAGTTCTTC. Its protein is CASSRGGGIYNEQFF.

This clonotype has just a few counts. The chain joins TRBV12-3 or TRBV12-4 to TRBJ1-2; TRBD1 might be the D (6 bases). Between the trimmed V and J ends, which lost 5 bases and 8 bases, there was a span of 18 bases. CDR3 size: 14 residues. The DNA of the CDR3 is TGTGCCAGCAGTCGGGATTCAGGGGTTGGCGGCTACACCTTC. The encoded protein is CASSRDSGVGGYTF.

The chain combines TRBV2 with TRBJ2-1; D unresolved. The ends were cut back, 6 bases at V and 2 bases at J, with 14 bases in the middle. Germline-derived CDR1 and CDR2 are SNHLY and FYNNEI. This CDR3 spans 15 amino acids. The CDR3 DNA sequence: TGTGCCAGCAGCGTCCGGTACAGCGCCTACAATGAGCAGTTCTTC. Its translation: CASSVRYSAYNEQFF.

This clonotype was detected a few times. The rearrangement uses TRBV5-1 and TRBJ2-7; 10 bases align to TRBD2. V was pared by 3 bases and J by 6 bases, with 3 bases of the junction left unmatched. The CDR3 length is 13 residues. Germline loops: CDR1 SGHRS, CDR2 YFSETQ. This CDR3 is CASSSSGGFEQYF. The CDR3 region has the DNA TGCGCCAGCAGCTCTAGCGGGGGATTCGAGCAGTACTTC. The complete variable domain, with remaining parts taken from reference TRBV5-1 and TRBJ2-7, reads KAGVTQTPRYLIKTRGQQVTLSCSPISGHRSVSWYQQTPGQGLQFLFEYFSETQRNKGNFPGRFSGRQFSNSRSEMNVSTLELGDSALYLCASSSSGGFEQYFGPGTRLTVT.

The sample holds a few counts of this clonotype. The V and J genes are TRBV20-1 and TRBJ1-5; possibly TRBD1 for D (5 bases). This CDR3 has 12 amino acids. Per germline, CDR1 DFQATT and CDR2 SNEGSKA (reference sequence). Trimming removed 6 bases from V and 5 bases from J, with 11 bases in between. The CDR3 DNA is TGCAGTGCCGGGACTCTAGATCAGCCCCAGCATTTT. It encodes CSAGTLDQPQHF.

This clonotype was seen a handful of times. V is TRBV6-1 and J is TRBJ1-4; TRBD1 is a possible D gene (5 bases). Germline loops: CDR1 MNHNS, CDR2 SASEGT. The CDR3 extends over 13 amino acids. Trimming left V 5 bases short and J 5 bases short, with 9 bases between. The CDR3, as DNA: TGTGCCAGCAGTCGATACAGGAATGAAAAACTGTTTTTT. Translating gives CASSRYRNEKLFF.

The rearrangement links TRBV10-3 to TRBJ2-3; either TRBD1 or TRBD2 may fit D (5 bases each). Between the trimmed V and J ends, which lost 1 base and 3 bases, there was a span of 11 bases. Looked up from germline, CDR1 is ENHRY and CDR2 is SYGVKD. The CDR3 covers 15 residues. The CDR3 DNA is TGTGCCATCAGTGAGTTGGGGGAAGGGACAGATACGCAGTATTTT. Its protein product is CAISELGEGTDTQYF.

This clonotype has only a few counts. J is TRBJ2-1 and V is TRBV18, with 10 nucleotides matching TRBD2. Germline CDR1 and CDR2: KGHSH and LQKENI. V shed 8 bases, J shed 6 bases, and the junction held 10 bases outside the gene matches. CDR3 size: 15 residues. The CDR3 loop reads CASAVAGGGLNEQFF. CDR3 DNA sequence: TGTGCCAGCGCGGTAGCGGGAGGAGGCCTCAATGAGCAGTTCTTC.

The chain joins TRBV12-3 or TRBV12-4 to TRBJ1-4; D not certain. V was pared by 5 bases and J by 5 bases, with 9 bases between. CDR3 length: 13 residues. CDR3 nucleotides: TGTGCCAGCAGTCCGGTCCGCAATGAAAAACTGTTTTTT. This encodes CASSPVRNEKLFF.

This clonotype appeared many times. The rearrangement joins TRBV7-3 to TRBJ1-2; TRBD1 agrees at 8 bases. J gave up 1 base and V 4 bases, and 2 bases lay outside the gene matches. Per the germline V gene, CDR1 is SGHTA and CDR2 is FQGTGA. The CDR3 length is 14 residues. The CDR3 DNA sequence: TGTGCCAGCAGCTCGGGACAGGTTAACTATGGCTACACCTTC. Amino acid sequence: CASSSGQVNYGYTF.

The chain couples TRBV7-2 to TRBJ2-7; TRBD2 is a possible D gene (5 bases). The CDR3 has 13 residues. V was cut by 1 base and J by 4 bases, with 8 bases left in between. Germline loops: CDR1 SGHTA, CDR2 FQGNSA. The CDR3 DNA is TGTGCCAGCAGCTTAGAAAAGCGGTACGAGCAGTACTTC. Translated: CASSLEKRYEQYF.

This clonotype was observed a handful of times. The chain combines TRBV6-2 or TRBV6-3 with TRBJ1-1, with D perhaps matching TRBD1 (5 bases). The CDR3 is 14 amino acids. Germline values: CDR1 MNHEY, CDR2 SVGEGT. V dropped 7 bases and J dropped 6 bases, with 18 bases sitting between them. The CDR3 DNA reads as TGTGCCAGCAACAACGCGGAGGGACGCGCTGAAGCTTTCTTT. This translates into CASNNAEGRAEAFF.

The CDR3 is CSARYRTGELFF. For the CDR3, the DNA is TGCAGTGCTAGATACCGCACCGGGGAGCTGTTTTTT. V gene TRBV20-1 combines with J gene TRBJ2-2; D not resolved. This CDR3 has 12 residues. Deletions cut 2 bases from V and 4 bases from J, with 5 bases between. CDR1 and CDR2 (germline): DFQATT, SNEGSKA (reference sequence).

This clonotype was detected ten times or more. The rearrangement uses TRBV12-3 or TRBV12-4 and TRBJ1-1; 8 bases line up with TRBD1. After removal of 7 bases from V and 4 bases from J, the junction contained 5 bases not matched to a gene. The CDR3 is 13 amino acids. CDR3 in DNA: TGTGCCAGCACCTTGACAGGGGCCACTGAAGCTTTCTTT. This gives the protein CASTLTGATEAFF.

This clonotype has more than one count but fewer than ten. This chain connects TRBV3-1 to TRBJ1-5, with D perhaps TRBD1 (5 bases). Germline CDR1 LGHDT, CDR2 YNNKEL (reference sequence). V dropped 1 base and J dropped 0 bases, with 13 bases sitting between them. This CDR3 region has 17 residues. CDR3 in DNA: TGTGCCAGCAGCCAAGGGCAGGGCGGATTTAGCAATCAGCCCCAGCATTTT. The encoded protein is CASSQGQGGFSNQPQHF.

J is TRBJ1-4 and V is TRBV28; no clear D. Trimming took 7 bases from V and 8 from J, leaving 17 bases between them. Germline CDR1 MDHEN, CDR2 SYDVKM. The CDR3 is 14 amino acids. This chain's CDR3 is CASTTGSFGEKLFF. The DNA of the CDR3 is TGTGCCAGCACTACCGGGAGCTTCGGGGAAAAACTGTTTTTT.